The source of this T cell receptor gamma chain is a study of gamma-delta T cells after stem cell transplantation. TCRdb reran clone calling via CATT on the RT-PCR reads. The table includes over a thousand gamma-chain clones, 16% detected once. The V gene's germline CDR1 is GITISATS and CDR2 ISYDGTV (reference sequence). Unmatched junction bases numbered 11, after V lost 0 bases and J lost 3 bases. CDR3 length equals 16 residues. This clone was seen a few times. The sequenced material came from gamma-delta T cells. V usage is TRGV9 and J usage is TRGJ1 or TRGJ2. The TCR originated in a human donor. It is not recorded whose cells these are; they may come from a transplant donor. Here the CDR3 DNA reads TGTGCCTTGTGGGAGGTGCGGGGGTTGGGTTATTATAAGAAACTCTTT. Encoded protein: CALWEVRGLGYYKKLF.